This T cell receptor (beta chain) emerged from a study of human T cells and chemical hapten exposure. TCRdb re-derived calls from the RACE reads in MiXCR, one entry per CDR3 protein. This sample has about 77,000 distinct CDR3 sequences; approximately 15% occur once, and the top ten carry around 4.2%. The CDR3 consists of 16 residues. V was cut by 0 bases and J by 0 bases, with 9 bases left in between. Per germline, CDR1 SGHTA and CDR2 FQGNSA. Time point reported: pre-sensitization, week 0. As to treatment: therapeutic diphenylcyclopropenone sensitization with weekly scalp DPC. The TCR comes from a woman aged 50 to 60 with alopecia areata. Some clones in this sample may be carry-over from other donors' samples. V gene TRBV7-2 combines with J gene TRBJ1-3; D is unclear. The sequencing used whole blood, collected in connection with sensitization to the hapten diphenylcyclopropenone (DPC). This CDR3 is CASSLALGSSGNTIYF. CDR3 bases: TGTGCCAGCAGCTTAGCGCTGGGGAGCTCTGGAAACACCATATATTTT.